This is a list of T cell receptor beta chains from one sample in a study of cytomegalovirus exposure and HLA in healthy donors. Only in-frame clones appear in the TCRdb table, and some are missing; sequencing was by immunoSEQ multiplex PCR. This table has about 55,000 clones, approximately 80% appearing once. The sequenced sample was PBMCs. Source of these receptors: a female donor in good health and CMV-seronegative. The CDR3 runs from the conserved cysteine through the conserved F or W. The D gene is left open where the match is weak. Size values are once, few and many counts, or a class for expanded clones, and some rows have none.

D gene	V gene	clone size	J gene	CDR3 DNA	CDR3 protein
-	TRBV19	-	TRBJ1-4	TGTGCCAGTAGTATCGGCCGCAAAAGGAGCCCGATCGAAAAACTGTTTTTT	CASSIGRKRSPIEKLFF
-	TRBV25-1	few	TRBJ2-3	TGTGCCAGCAAGGAGAGCGCAGATACGCAGTATTTT	CASKESADTQYF
-	TRBV5-1	once	TRBJ2-1	TGCGCCAGCAGCTTGGAGTATGCGGGACAGAACAATGAGCAGTTCTTC	CASSLEYAGQNNEQFF
TRBD2	TRBV15	-	TRBJ2-3	TGTGCCACCAGCAGAGACGGGACTAGCGGGATTTCCACAGATACGCAGTATTTT	CATSRDGTSGISTDTQYF
TRBD2	TRBV5-1	-	TRBJ2-1	TGCGCCAGCTCGATCGGCGGGGGGGCAAAGGAGCAGTTCTTC	CASSIGGGAKEQFF
TRBD1	TRBV7-2	-	TRBJ2-7	TGTGCCAGCAGCTTAGATCTGGACAGGCGTTACGAGCAGTACTTC	CASSLDLDRRYEQYF
TRBD2	TRBV7-8	-	TRBJ2-4	TGTGCCAGCAGCCCTAGGACTAGCGGGACCAAAAACATTCAGTACTTC	CASSPRTSGTKNIQYF
TRBD1	TRBV6-6	few	TRBJ1-2	TGTGCCAGCAGGAGGGGGCTTTCCTATGGCTACACCTTC	CASRRGLSYGYTF
TRBD2	TRBV7-9	-	TRBJ2-3	TGTGCCAGCAGCTTTGGACTAGTAGCAGATACGCAGTATTTT	CASSFGLVADTQYF
-	TRBV9	-	TRBJ2-3	TGTGCCAGCAGCTTCGGTCCCGGCACAGATACGCAGTATTTT	CASSFGPGTDTQYF
TRBD1	TRBV19	few	TRBJ2-7	TGTGCCAGTAGTCCAGGGACAGTCTCCTACGAGCAGTACTTC	CASSPGTVSYEQYF
TRBD2	TRBV27	few	TRBJ2-1	TGTGCCAGCAGTTTGGGACTAGCAGTCCCCTCCTACAATGAGCAGTTCTTC	CASSLGLAVPSYNEQFF
-	TRBV5-6	once	TRBJ2-7	TGTGCCAGCAGCTGGGACAAAGCCTACGAGCAGTACTTC	CASSWDKAYEQYF
-	TRBV11-2	-	TRBJ2-2	TGTGCCAGCAGCTACCGGGGCACCGGGGAGCTGTTTTTT	CASSYRGTGELFF
TRBD2	TRBV4-2	-	TRBJ2-3	TGTGCCAGCAGCCAAGCCGGGACTAACACAGATACGCAGTATTTT	CASSQAGTNTDTQYF
TRBD1	TRBV18	-	TRBJ1-4	TGTGCCAGCTCGCCCGGGACAGGGGGACTAAGGGATGAAAAACTGTTTTTT	CASSPGTGGLRDEKLFF
-	TRBV30	-	TRBJ1-2	TGTGCCTGGAGTGAAGGGAGCTATGGCTACACCTTC	CAWSEGSYGYTF
-	TRBV29-1	-	TRBJ1-5	TGCAGCGTTGAAGTTATCCGGGGTCAGCCCCAGCATTTT	CSVEVIRGQPQHF
-	TRBV7-8	-	TRBJ1-5	TGTGCCAGCAGCACTCAGGGGAGCAATCAGCCCCAGCATTTT	CASSTQGSNQPQHF
TRBD1	TRBV5-4	-	TRBJ2-5	TGTGCCAGCAGCCCCGGGACAGGGGGCGCGGGGCAAGAGACCCAGTACTTC	CASSPGTGGAGQETQYF
-	TRBV7-8	-	TRBJ1-4	TGTGCCAGCAGTTCAAGAGGGAGGGGAGTGCAAACTAATGAAAAACTGTTTTTT	CASSSRGRGVQTNEKLFF
-	TRBV12-5	-	TRBJ1-1	TGTGCTAGTGCCAGGGCAGCTGAAGCTTTCTTT	CASARAAEAFF
-	TRBV9	once	TRBJ2-7	TGTGCCAGCAGTACAGGGTCTGGTTACGAGCAGTACTTC	CASSTGSGYEQYF
TRBD1	TRBV4-2	few	TRBJ1-4	TGTGCCAGCAGCCAGGAAGCCGGGACAGGGATTGAAAAACTGTTTTTT	CASSQEAGTGIEKLFF
-	TRBV5-4	once	TRBJ1-4	TGTGCCAGCAGCTATCAGGGCGCGTCTAATGAAAAACTGTTTTTT	CASSYQGASNEKLFF
-	TRBV4-3	-	TRBJ1-6	TGCGCCAGCAGCCAAGCTCCGAGCGACTCCTATAATTCACCCCTCCACTTT	CASSQAPSDSYNSPLHF
TRBD2	TRBV28	once	TRBJ2-7	TGTGCCAGCAGTGGGGGGGGAGGCCCGGGGAGCTCCTACGAGCAGTACTTC	CASSGGGGPGSSYEQYF
-	TRBV5-1	-	TRBJ2-2	TGCGCCAGCAGCGCACTGAAAACAGCGAACACCGGGGAGCTGTTTTTT	CASSALKTANTGELFF
-	TRBV5-1	-	TRBJ2-7	TGCGCCAGCAGCCTGGCCATGGGGGTTTTCACGGACTACGAGCAGTACTTC	CASSLAMGVFTDYEQYF
-	TRBV4-1	few	TRBJ1-5	TGCGCCAGCAGCCCTGGGGGCGTCGGGGCCCCAAATCAGCCCCAGCATTTT	CASSPGGVGAPNQPQHF
-	TRBV5-3	-	TRBJ2-7	TGTGCCAGAAGCTTGGCGGGTTCATACCGGGGATCAAACACCTACGAGCAGTACTTC	CARSLAGSYRGSNTYEQYF
TRBD2	TRBV28	once	TRBJ2-3	TGTGCCAGCCAGCGGGGTCCCACAGATACGCAGTATTTT	CASQRGPTDTQYF
TRBD2	TRBV29-1	-	TRBJ2-7	TGCAGCGTCGGGACTAGCGGGTCGGGGGAGCAGTACTTC	CSVGTSGSGEQYF
-	TRBV7-9	-	TRBJ2-2	TGTGCCAGCAGCTCCGTCGGGGGCGGGGAGCTGTTTTTT	CASSSVGGGELFF
TRBD2	TRBV4-1	-	TRBJ2-5	TGCGCCAGCAGCCAGGGAGACACTAGCGGGGTCGAGACCCAGTACTTC	CASSQGDTSGVETQYF